The rows below give T cell receptor beta chains drawn from one sample of a study of T cell responses to AZD1222 COVID-19 vaccine. Only in-frame clones appear in the TCRdb table, and some are missing; sequencing was by immunoSEQ multiplex PCR. The sample contains approximately 140,000 clones, approximately 94% of which appear only once. The sample was peripheral blood, taken on day 0 of AZD1222 vaccination. Source of these receptors: an adult in good health. Both conserved end residues are trimmed from each CDR3. Each record gives: V gene, J gene, CDR3 protein.

TRBV6-5	TRBJ1-1	ASSSPRVSDTEAF
TRBV11-2	TRBJ1-2	ASSSNGEYGYT
TRBV7-2	TRBJ1-2	ASSIAVGGGYT
TRBV3-1/TRBV3-2	TRBJ2-2	ASSLSGRTGELF
TRBV4-2	TRBJ1-2	ASSQGTTNYGYT
TRBV5-4	TRBJ1-2	ASSSGTNYGYT
TRBV14	TRBJ1-2	ASSQITGTGSPANYGYT
TRBV3-1/TRBV3-2	TRBJ1-2	ASSARTGANYGYT
TRBV10-3	TRBJ2-2	AISASGTANTGELF
TRBV5-1	TRBJ2-2	ASSLPGLGNTGELF
TRBV6-5	TRBJ2-2	ASSYRDRGNTGELF
TRBV19	TRBJ1-5	ASSGTGGNQPQH
TRBV6-5	TRBJ1-2	ASSYSSLGLYGYT
TRBV5-1	TRBJ1-2	ASSFESNYGYT
TRBV6-5	TRBJ1-2	ASSYGWGAYGYT
TRBV28	TRBJ2-2	ASTGGGDTGELF
TRBV19	TRBJ1-4	ASSIGQGDKLF
TRBV19	TRBJ2-2	ASSIYRGRTGELF
TRBV5-1	TRBJ2-1	ASSPRDRHDYNEQF
TRBV10-3	TRBJ1-3	AISEKAGLLPRESGNTIY
TRBV4-1	TRBJ1-5	ASSQVSAGIGNQPQH
TRBV20-1	TRBJ1-6	SASAGAGNSPLH
TRBV27	TRBJ2-1	ASSASGGNTYNEQF
TRBV7-3	TRBJ2-1	ASSPPQGNEQF